The clone carrying this T cell receptor beta chain has just a few counts. The sample is drawn from a study of cytomegalovirus exposure and HLA in healthy donors. Researchers ran the PCR with 60 Vbeta and 13 Jbeta primers. Clones were sequenced by immunoSEQ multiplex PCR, and TCRdb holds only the in-frame ones, with some missing. The sample lists 150,000 to 200,000 clones; 79% were seen once. The sample was PBMCs. This clonotype was obtained from a woman between 50 and 59 years old in good health and CMV-seronegative.

The CDR3 sequence is CSVVGPYGYTF. The DNA for the CDR3 is TGCAGCGTTGTTGGGCCTTATGGCTACACCTTC. The chain employs TRBV29-1 and TRBJ1-2; D unresolved. The CDR3 loop spans 11 amino acids. CDR1 and CDR2 (germline): SQVTM, ANQGSEA. V shed 4 bases and J shed 5 bases, with 8 bases lying between them.